This is a list of T cell receptor beta chains from one sample in a study of cytomegalovirus exposure and HLA in healthy donors. Assay used: immunoSEQ multiplex PCR; TCRdb lists only in-frame clones, some missing. Found here are 180,000 or so clones, more than 65% of them singletons; the top ten hold 2% to 3%. The source material was PBMCs. These receptors were taken from a woman aged 25 to 45 in good health and CMV-seropositive. The conserved cysteine and the conserved F or W are not part of the CDR3 here. The order of the fields is CDR3 protein, V gene.

CDR3 protein: ASSVGPGYSNQPQH
V gene: TRBV9

CDR3 protein: ASSYTGGSNYGYT
V gene: TRBV7-9

CDR3 protein: AWSAGGQGYEQY
V gene: TRBV30

CDR3 protein: ASIRRVGDSYNEQF
V gene: TRBV7-6

CDR3 protein: ASSLELAGGSYEQY
V gene: TRBV7-2

CDR3 protein: ASISEANGLT
V gene: TRBV19

CDR3 protein: ASSGDNSGNTIY
V gene: TRBV19

CDR3 protein: ASRGASSGANVLT
V gene: TRBV9

CDR3 protein: SVAQEPNTGELF
V gene: TRBV29-1

CDR3 protein: ASAHRETQLS
V gene: TRBV28

CDR3 protein: ASSLDRGGPYEQY
V gene: TRBV7-2

CDR3 protein: ASSLGGLGSYNEQF
V gene: TRBV5-4

CDR3 protein: SVRDYPETQY
V gene: TRBV29-1

CDR3 protein: ASSSPGMGLSQETQY
V gene: TRBV5-4

CDR3 protein: SSSFPGIEKLF
V gene: TRBV7-9

CDR3 protein: ASSKATSGPDTQY
V gene: TRBV19

CDR3 protein: ASTAGGFGETQY
V gene: TRBV28

CDR3 protein: ASGLGHRDRAGGYT
V gene: TRBV12-5

CDR3 protein: ASMGGVGPGELF
V gene: TRBV2

CDR3 protein: ASSILGRGGSPLH
V gene: TRBV19

CDR3 protein: ASSPPGGQETQY
V gene: TRBV7-6

CDR3 protein: AISGGLAGAYNEQF
V gene: TRBV10-3

CDR3 protein: ASSQDPPGGDFTEAF
V gene: TRBV4-2

CDR3 protein: ASRGEGYTGELF
V gene: TRBV5-4

CDR3 protein: ASRPVPGGYGYT
V gene: TRBV19

CDR3 protein: ASSLAVKRVTNEKLF
V gene: TRBV11-2

CDR3 protein: ASSWEGFGANVLT
V gene: TRBV13

CDR3 protein: ASSAGQGINTQY
V gene: TRBV25-1

CDR3 protein: ASSYRGGRTGELF
V gene: TRBV11-3

CDR3 protein: ASSSGTGADTGELF
V gene: TRBV5-6

CDR3 protein: ASSPRTGGDETQY
V gene: TRBV18

CDR3 protein: ASSVVEGRGHTEAF
V gene: TRBV9

CDR3 protein: ASSSGTSGGLHDDEQF
V gene: TRBV5-1

CDR3 protein: ASRRRDMAVDEQF
V gene: TRBV7-2

CDR3 protein: ASSTRGGGMGTGELF
V gene: TRBV9

CDR3 protein: ASSDGLAKNIQY
V gene: TRBV19

CDR3 protein: ASSPYRDQETQY
V gene: TRBV7-6

CDR3 protein: ASSPGAANYGYT
V gene: TRBV18

CDR3 protein: ASSLGRGDGYT
V gene: TRBV5-1

CDR3 protein: ASSGQGNYGYT
V gene: TRBV6-6

CDR3 protein: ASSLASGGAYEQY
V gene: TRBV7-9

CDR3 protein: ASSLANRDHYGYT
V gene: TRBV7-2

CDR3 protein: ASSRREGSYNSPLH
V gene: TRBV14

CDR3 protein: ASSPFSWGGDSQH
V gene: TRBV28

CDR3 protein: ASSTRGQGAREQF
V gene: TRBV19

CDR3 protein: ASSPPGRNTYEQY
V gene: TRBV18

CDR3 protein: ASSYSAPVPGGYT
V gene: TRBV6-5

CDR3 protein: ASSSRPAGRGETQY
V gene: TRBV7-8

CDR3 protein: ASSLSQGRANYGYT
V gene: TRBV4-1

CDR3 protein: ASSSPSGGQNYGYT
V gene: TRBV11-2

CDR3 protein: ASSPRAALTDTQY
V gene: TRBV7-2

CDR3 protein: ASRSALH
V gene: TRBV10-1

CDR3 protein: ARPTGRTDLSSYNEQF
V gene: TRBV19

CDR3 protein: ASSPGRGAGAYEQY
V gene: TRBV11-2

CDR3 protein: ASSLGASGGGEQF
V gene: TRBV11-2

CDR3 protein: ASSQEAGLSGANVLT
V gene: TRBV7-9

CDR3 protein: ASSPLLGLGYEQY
V gene: TRBV6-5

CDR3 protein: ASSSAGQKYGYT
V gene: TRBV7-9

CDR3 protein: ASSAGTGDADTQY
V gene: TRBV28

CDR3 protein: ASSLRRGSGEQY
V gene: TRBV28